The 29 T cell receptor beta chains given below trace back to one sample, sequenced in a study of blood T cell repertoires in COVID-19. This table comes from immunoSEQ multiplex PCR, and its TCRdb copy is limited to in-frame clones, with some not included. The profile shows 110,000 to 150,000 clones, around nine tenths of them singletons. Sequencing was done on a sample of peripheral blood. These receptors were taken from a man in his sixties with active or convalescent COVID-19.

The V gene is TRBV7-2, the J gene TRBJ2-3; 7 bases align to TRBD2. V lost 5 bases, J lost 5 bases, and 13 bases stayed unmatched. The CDR3 sequence is 16 residues long. CDR1 is SGHTA and CDR2 is FQGNSA in the germline V gene. The CDR3 protein is CASSLGGRSWEDTQYF. In DNA, the CDR3 is TGTGCCAGCAGCCTCGGCGGGAGATCATGGGAAGATACGCAGTATTTT. Complete variable domain (other parts from reference TRBV7-2 and TRBJ2-3): GAGVSQSPSNKVTEKGKDVELRCDPISGHTALYWYRQSLGQGLEFLIYFQGNSAPDKSGLPSDRFSAERTGGSVSTLTIQRTQQEDSAVYLCASSLGGRSWEDTQYFGPGTRLTVL.

The chain combines TRBV7-6 with TRBJ2-3, with D perhaps TRBD2 (5 bases). V dropped 5 bases and J dropped 2 bases, with 20 bases sitting between them. CDR3 length: 17 residues. The germline V gene encodes CDR1 SGHVS and CDR2 FNYEAQ. DNA of the CDR3: TGTGCCAGCAGCCTCGAGGCCCAACGGGGTCCCACAGATACGCAGTATTTT. It codes for CASSLEAQRGPTDTQYF.

This clone was seen a single time. J is TRBJ1-3 and V is TRBV19, with D unresolved. CDR1 and CDR2 from the germline V gene are LNHDA and SQIVND (reference sequence). The CDR3 runs 18 residues. Deletions cut 6 bases from V and 0 bases from J, with 21 bases between. The CDR3 sequence is CASSKHGRSRNSGNTIYF. For the CDR3, the DNA is TGTGCCAGTAGCAAGCACGGGAGGTCGAGAAACTCTGGAAACACCATATATTTT.

This chain uses TRBV19 with TRBJ2-4, with D possibly matching TRBD2 (7 bases). The germline V and J ends were trimmed by 4 bases and 1 base, with 14 bases remaining between them. The CDR3 contains 16 residues. CDR1 LNHDA and CDR2 SQIVND come from the germline V gene (reference sequence). The CDR3: CASSKRGGTAKNIQYF. The CDR3 DNA sequence: TGTGCCAGTAGTAAAAGGGGGGGAACGGCCAAAAACATTCAGTACTTC.

This clone was picked up one time. The chain uses TRBV6-2 or TRBV6-3 and TRBJ2-7, with 9 bases aligning to TRBD2. The V gene end was trimmed by 6 bases and the J gene end by 3 bases; junction bases not matched to a gene: 9. Germline V CDR1 and CDR2: MNHEY, SVGEGT. The CDR3 runs to 15 residues. In nucleotides, the CDR3 is TGTGCCAGCAGCCGCCCCCTAGCGGGGTTCTACGAGCAGTACTTC. Amino acids: CASSRPLAGFYEQYF.

This chain connects TRBV4-2 to TRBJ2-7; 7 bases agree with TRBD2. CDR1 is LGHNA and CDR2 is YNFKEQ in the germline V gene. The CDR3 totals 14 residues. With V trimmed by 3 bases and J by 0 bases, 2 bases remained unmatched. The CDR3, as DNA: TGTGCCAGCAGCCAGGGAGGGGCCTCCTACGAGCAGTACTTC. Amino acid sequence: CASSQGGASYEQYF.

The V gene is TRBV19, the J gene TRBJ2-7; 8 nucleotides agree with TRBD2. The V segment lost 3 bases and the J segment 6 bases; nucleotides outside the gene matches: 4. The CDR3 covers 13 residues. Germline V CDR1 and CDR2: LNHDA, SQIVND (reference sequence). CDR3 region: CASSIGRVGEQYF. The DNA of the CDR3 is TGTGCCAGTAGTATCGGGAGGGTTGGCGAGCAGTACTTC. The full variable domain, rest sourced from reference TRBV19 and TRBJ2-7, is DGGITQSPKYLFRKEGQNVTLSCEQNLNHDAMYWYRQDPGQGLRLIYYSQIVNDFQKGDIAEGYSVSREKKESFPLTVTSAQKNPTAFYLCASSIGRVGEQYFGPGTRLTVT.

In regard to this clone: Because the CDR3's place on the DNA is in doubt, the DNA is left out and the CDR3 is given as listed by TCRdb. This sequence joins TRBV3-1 (or the pseudogene TRBV3-2) and TRBJ1-2; TRBD1, the table's D call, lacks a check against the DNA. Germline-derived CDR1 and CDR2 are LGHDT and YNNKEL (reference sequence). The CDR3 adds up to 15 amino acids, both ends counted. CDR3 protein: CASSQASGQGYGYTF.

The chain carries TRBV28 and TRBJ2-7, with 10 bases fitting TRBD1. Trimming removed 4 bases from V and 4 bases from J; junction bases left unmatched: 10. Germline V lookup: CDR1 MDHEN, CDR2 SYDVKM. The CDR3 loop spans 16 amino acids. The CDR3 region has the DNA TGTGCCAGCAGTTCCGCCCGAGGGGACAGGGGTTACGAGCAGTACTTC. Protein sequence: CASSSARGDRGYEQYF.

This clone showed up just once. V usage is TRBV7-2 and J usage is TRBJ1-5; TRBD1 might be the D (5 bases). This CDR3 is 16 amino acids long. Germline loops: CDR1 SGHTA, CDR2 FQGNSA. The V end was cut by 4 bases, the J end by 0 bases, with 13 bases between. The CDR3 loop reads CASSSRDSYSNQPQHF. The CDR3 DNA follows: TGTGCCAGCAGCTCCCGGGACTCTTATAGCAATCAGCCCCAGCATTTT.

V usage is TRBV18 and J usage is TRBJ1-4; 7 bases agree with TRBD1. J gave up 0 bases and V 4 bases, and 11 bases lay outside the gene matches. Germline assignment: CDR1 KGHSH and CDR2 LQKENI. The CDR3 is made up of 18 amino acids. This CDR3 reads CASSRSRGHIATNEKLFF. In DNA, the CDR3 is TGTGCCAGCTCACGAAGTAGGGGGCACATTGCAACTAATGAAAAACTGTTTTTT.

In this sample, this clone turned up once. The J gene is TRBJ2-3, the V gene TRBV9; TRBD2 matches 10 bases. The V segment lost 0 bases and the J segment 5 bases; nucleotides outside the gene matches: 21. The germline CDR1 and CDR2 sequences are SGDLS and YYNGEE. The CDR3 consists of 21 residues. For the CDR3, the DNA is TGTGCCAGCAGCGTAGCTACTTCGAGGGGTAGGCTAGCGGGAGCGGAAGATACGCAGTATTTT. Translation gives CASSVATSRGRLAGAEDTQYF.

The chain joins TRBV3-1 (or the pseudogene TRBV3-2) to TRBJ2-2; TRBD1 might be the D (6 bases). The CDR3 sequence is 15 residues long. V lost 3 bases, J lost 0 bases, and 8 bases lay in between. CDR1 is LGHDT and CDR2 is YNNKEL in the germline V gene (reference sequence). The CDR3 nucleotides are TGTGCCAGCAGCCAGGGGGCGACGAACACCGGGGAGCTGTTTTTT. Protein sequence: CASSQGATNTGELFF.

This clone has more than one count but fewer than ten. The chain uses TRBV19 and TRBJ1-4, with D possibly being TRBD1 (6 bases). This CDR3 has 15 amino acids. The V end was cut by 6 bases, the J end by 8 bases, with 19 bases between. CDR1 is LNHDA, CDR2 SQIVND, per germline (reference sequence). The CDR3 region has the DNA TGTGCCAGTAGCCTAGGGGGGGGATTGCGCGAAAAACTGTTTTTT. It is translated as CASSLGGGLREKLFF.

This rearrangement joins TRBV19 to TRBJ1-6; D remains ambiguous. Germline V gene data show CDR1 as LNHDA and CDR2 as SQIVND (reference sequence). CDR3 length equals 15 residues. Trimming pared 6 bases from V and 2 bases from J, leaving 11 bases between. CDR3 bases: TGTGCCAGTAGCGACGGAGGAACCTATAATTCACCCCTCCACTTT. It is translated as CASSDGGTYNSPLHF.

V is TRBV30 and J is TRBJ2-1; tentatively, D is TRBD2 (5 bases). CDR3 length: 15 amino acids. Germline loops: CDR1 GTSNPN, CDR2 SVGIG (reference sequence). V lost 0 bases, J lost 0 bases, and 9 bases lay in between. The CDR3: CAWSVRRSSYNEQFF. The CDR3 region has the DNA TGTGCCTGGAGTGTTAGGAGGAGCTCCTACAATGAGCAGTTCTTC. The entire variable domain, with the rest obtained from reference TRBV30 and TRBJ2-1, is as follows: SQTIHQWPATLVQPVGSPLSLECTVEGTSNPNLYWYRQAAGRGLQLLFYSVGIGQISSEVPQNLSASRPQDRQFILSSKKLLLSDSGFYLCAWSVRRSSYNEQFFGPGTRLTVL.

The chain joins TRBV21-1 to TRBJ2-3; the DNA was not compared with TRBD1, the D call given in the table. TRBV21-1 is a recognized pseudogene. The CDR3 is 14 amino acids. CDR3 protein: CASTGHPSTDTQYF. CDR3 in DNA: TGTGCCAGCACGGGACACCCAAGCACAGATACGCAGTATTTT.

This clone came up once. The chain is built from TRBV27 and TRBJ2-1, with 8 bases lining up with TRBD1. J gave up 6 bases and V 9 bases, and 13 bases lay outside the gene matches. The germline V gene encodes CDR1 MNHEY and CDR2 SMNVEV (reference sequence). CDR3 length equals 15 residues. CDR3 nucleotide sequence: TGTGCCAGTCGCTTTCAGGGGGCTGTTTTCAATGAGCAGTTCTTC. This translates into CASRFQGAVFNEQFF.

This rearrangement joins TRBV12-3 or TRBV12-4 to TRBJ1-5; D possibly corresponds to TRBD1 (6 bases). This CDR3 region has 13 residues. V was trimmed by 7 bases and J by 6 bases, leaving 13 bases between them. The CDR3 sequence: CASTPQGRQPQHF. DNA for the CDR3: TGTGCCAGCACTCCCCAGGGGCGTCAGCCCCAGCATTTT.

This chain connects TRBV7-2 to TRBJ2-3; D perhaps matches TRBD2 (7 bases). With 1 base removed from V and 14 bases from J, the gap between germline ends came to 13 bases. Germline assignment: CDR1 SGHTA and CDR2 FQGNSA. CDR3 size: 12 residues. The DNA of the CDR3 is TGTGCCAGCAGCTTAGGGAAGGGGGGGCGGTATTTT. It translates to CASSLGKGGRYF. Full variable domain (remainder filled in from reference TRBV7-2 and TRBJ2-3): GAGVSQSPSNKVTEKGKDVELRCDPISGHTALYWYRQSLGQGLEFLIYFQGNSAPDKSGLPSDRFSAERTGGSVSTLTIQRTQQEDSAVYLCASSLGKGGRYFGPGTRLTVL.

This rearrangement joins TRBV20-1 to TRBJ2-1; tentative D call: TRBD1 (6 bases). Germline CDR1 is DFQATT and CDR2 is SNEGSKA (reference sequence). The CDR3 runs to 13 residues. V was clipped by 3 bases and J by 7 bases, with 13 bases between them. This chain's CDR3 is CSASSGALNEQFF. In nucleotides, the CDR3 is TGCAGTGCTAGTTCAGGGGCGCTTAATGAGCAGTTCTTC.

The chain links TRBV6-5 to TRBJ1-2; the D is unclear. Germline CDR1 MNHEY, CDR2 SVGAGI. This CDR3 spans 15 amino acids. With 0 bases removed from V and 7 bases from J, the gap between germline ends came to 15 bases. The CDR3: CASSYSGIRDRGYTF. The CDR3 DNA reads as TGTGCCAGCAGTTACTCGGGTATTCGGGATCGTGGCTACACCTTC.

The genes are TRBV7-6 and TRBJ2-7; D is unclear. CDR3 length equals 14 residues. Trimming shortened V by 5 bases and J by 2 bases, and 13 bases separated the two germline ends. In germline, CDR1 is SGHVS, CDR2 FNYEAQ. CDR3 nucleotides: TGTGCCAGCAGCCCCAGGCTGGGTACCTACGAGCAGTACTTC. Its translation is CASSPRLGTYEQYF.

This chain joins TRBV27 and TRBJ2-1; TRBD2 matches at 7 bases. Unmatched junction bases numbered 15, after V lost 7 bases and J lost 6 bases. The CDR3 sequence is 16 residues long. CDR1 is MNHEY, CDR2 SMNVEV, per germline (reference sequence). This CDR3 is CASTDALTGGGNEQFF. The CDR3 coding sequence is TGTGCCAGCACCGACGCCCTAACGGGAGGAGGCAATGAGCAGTTCTTC.

The gene calls are TRBV28 and TRBJ1-2, with D maybe TRBD1 (6 bases). Germline V gene sequence: CDR1 MDHEN, CDR2 SYDVKM. The V end lost 2 bases, the J end lost 6 bases, and 19 bases lay between the germline ends. The length of the CDR3 is 16 residues. The CDR3 is CASSLMHQGQSHGYTF. The CDR3 nucleotides are TGTGCCAGCAGTTTAATGCACCAGGGGCAATCCCATGGCTACACCTTC.

The chain uses TRBV3-1 (or the pseudogene TRBV3-2) and TRBJ2-1, with unresolved D. The CDR3 extends over 19 amino acids. The V gene's germline CDR1 is LGHDT and CDR2 YNNKEL (reference sequence). With 1 base removed from V and 5 bases from J, the gap between germline ends came to 24 bases. CDR3 sequence reads: CASSQVGSFSRRTNNEQFF. The CDR3 nucleotides read TGTGCCAGCAGCCAAGTCGGGTCTTTCTCCAGACGTACGAACAATGAGCAGTTCTTC.

The chain has TRBV12-5 and TRBJ1-6; D is unresolved. The germline CDR1 and CDR2 sequences are LGHNT and FRNRAP. This CDR3 spans 12 amino acids. Trimming pared 5 bases from V and 6 bases from J, leaving 5 bases between. In DNA, the CDR3 is TGTGCTAGTGGTCTCCCTAATTCACCCCTCCACTTT. The encoded protein is CASGLPNSPLHF.

The V gene is TRBV18, the J gene TRBJ2-5; TRBD2 matches at 8 bases. Germline V gene sequence: CDR1 KGHSH, CDR2 LQKENI. The CDR3 loop spans 13 amino acids. The ends lost 2 bases at V and 5 bases at J; junction bases unmatched: 1. CDR3 sequence: CASSPASGETQYF. The CDR3, as DNA: TGTGCCAGCTCACCAGCTAGCGGGGAGACCCAGTACTTC. Filled out from reference TRBV18 and TRBJ2-5, the complete variable domain reads NAGVMQNPRHLVRRRGQEARLRCSPMKGHSHVYWYRQLPEEGLKFMVYLQKENIIDESGMPKERFSAEFPKEGPSILRIQQVVRGDSAAYFCASSPASGETQYFGPGTRLLVL.

The V call is TRBV7-9, the J call TRBJ2-3; D call uncertain. The CDR3 contains 12 residues. Between the trimmed V and J ends, which lost 5 bases and 4 bases, there was a span of 7 bases. From germline, CDR1 is SEHNR and CDR2 FQNEAQ (reference sequence). In DNA, the CDR3 is TGTGCCAGCAGCCCCGCGCCAGATACGCAGTATTTT. It yields the protein CASSPAPDTQYF.